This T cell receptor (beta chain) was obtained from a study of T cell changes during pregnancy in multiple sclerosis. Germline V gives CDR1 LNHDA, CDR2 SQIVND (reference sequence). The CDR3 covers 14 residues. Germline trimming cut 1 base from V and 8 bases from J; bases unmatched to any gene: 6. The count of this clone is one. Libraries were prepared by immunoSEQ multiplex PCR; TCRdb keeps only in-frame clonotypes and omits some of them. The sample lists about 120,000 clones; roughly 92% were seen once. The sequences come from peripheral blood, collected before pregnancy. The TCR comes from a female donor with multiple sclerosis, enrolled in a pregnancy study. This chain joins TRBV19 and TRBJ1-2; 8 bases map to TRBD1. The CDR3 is CASSIGTGRGGYTF. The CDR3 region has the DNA TGTGCCAGTAGTATAGGGACAGGGAGAGGCGGCTACACCTTC. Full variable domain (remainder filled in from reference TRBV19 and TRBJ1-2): DGGITQSPKYLFRKEGQNVTLSCEQNLNHDAMYWYRQDPGQGLRLIYYSQIVNDFQKGDIAEGYSVSREKKESFPLTVTSAQKNPTAFYLCASSIGTGRGGYTFGSGTRLTVV.